The clone carrying this T cell receptor beta chain has only a few counts. Its antigen is not identified. The Oncomine TCR Beta short-read assay was what sequenced the DNA obtained from cultured CD4+ T cells. TCRdb re-called the PCR reads with MiXCR, one entry per CDR3 protein. This sample yields nearly 25,000 distinct CDR3 sequences, of which about 30% are seen a single time; approximately 3% belongs to the top ten. Trimming took off 1 base at V and 5 bases at J, with 11 bases between the two ends. The CDR3 is 13 residues long. The V gene's germline CDR1 is DFQATT and CDR2 SNEGSKA (reference sequence). The data are from a study of vaccination and CD4 T cells after COVID-19. Stated time point: late sampling 161 to 241 days after vaccination in a few convalescent patients. Sample treatment: roughly nine-day PBMC culture with coronavirus spike peptide pools or control peptides (ViraFEST assay). Notes on the study in general: Median reactive clonotypes, those recognizing SARS-CoV-2, rose from about 22 to 38, not significantly.

This TCR was sampled from a human donor who had recovered from COVID-19. The material sequenced was CD4+ T cells from blood, cultured in vitro, taken about 7 months after SARS-CoV-2 vaccination. The rearrangement uses TRBV20-1 and TRBJ1-1, with D unclear. The CDR3 nucleotides read TGCAGTGCTAGAGTAGGCGGGTTAACTGAAGCTTTCTTT. Amino acids: CSARVGGLTEAFF.